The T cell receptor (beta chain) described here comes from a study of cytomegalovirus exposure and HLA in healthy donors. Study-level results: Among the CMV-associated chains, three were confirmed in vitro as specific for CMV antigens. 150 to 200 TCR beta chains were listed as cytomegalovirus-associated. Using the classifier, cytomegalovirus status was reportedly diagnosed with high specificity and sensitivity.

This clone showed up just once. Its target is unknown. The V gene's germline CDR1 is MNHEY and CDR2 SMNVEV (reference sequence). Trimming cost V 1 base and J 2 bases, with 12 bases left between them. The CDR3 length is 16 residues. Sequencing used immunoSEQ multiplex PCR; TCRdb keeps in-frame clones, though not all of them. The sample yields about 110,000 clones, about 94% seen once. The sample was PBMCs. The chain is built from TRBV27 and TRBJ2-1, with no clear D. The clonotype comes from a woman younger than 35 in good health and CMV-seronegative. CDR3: CASSLYGASPYNEQFF. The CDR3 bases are TGTGCCAGCAGTTTATATGGTGCTAGTCCCTACAATGAGCAGTTCTTC.